This T cell receptor beta chain was sequenced for a study of shared clonotypes between healthy human individuals. As for the study in general: Donors consisted of a couple of women and a few men between 18 and 49. General study points: Lower generation probabilities were found for non-shared clonotypes than for those shared by all four donors.

For this clone: No antigen is known for it.

On sorted subsets, replicate PCRs used about 200 ng DNA, or roughly 30,000 T cell genomes. Clones were sequenced by immunoSEQ multiplex PCR, and TCRdb holds only the in-frame ones, with some missing. The table has 2.5 million or so clones, 85% to 95% seen once. The clonotype originates from a man between 18 and 35 years old in good health. The sample taken for sequencing was naive CD4+ T cells sorted from blood. Subset given: CD45RA+ positively selected.

The CDR3 sequence is CASSLESRIVTDTQYF. The CDR3 DNA follows: TGCGCCAGCAGCTTGGAATCTAGAATCGTAACAGATACGCAGTATTTT. The genes are TRBV5-1 and TRBJ2-3; D unclear. Deletions cut 0 bases from V and 3 bases from J, with 14 bases between. Germline CDR1 SGHRS, CDR2 YFSETQ. CDR3 length: 16 residues.